The next 14 T cell receptor beta chains were all read from a single sample in a study of T cells expressing NK-cell markers. TCRdb re-called the 5' RACE reads; every CDR3 protein appears as one record, without DNA. The sample holds about 460,000 distinct CDR3 sequences. Sequencing was done on a sample of blood T cells: a sorted CD56 or NKG2C T cell subset, CD4+ or CD8+ T cells, or bulk PBMC T cells (not recorded which). These receptors came from a woman aged 45-60 years in good health.

The CDR3 here is CASSLTPNNSPLHF. V is TRBV5-5 and J is TRBJ1-6. Germline loops: CDR1 SGHKS, CDR2 YYEKEE (reference sequence). CDR3 length: 14 residues. Using reference TRBV5-5 and TRBJ1-6 for the parts outside the CDR3, the full variable domain is DAGVTQSPTHLIKTRGQQVTLRCSPISGHKSVSWYQQVLGQGPQFIFQYYEKEERGRGNFPDRFSARQFPNYSSELNVNALLLGDSALYLCASSLTPNNSPLHFGNGTRLTVT.

The V call is TRBV4-2, the J call TRBJ2-2; TCRdb proposes TRBD2, but this gene call is untestable without DNA. CDR1 LGHNA and CDR2 YNFKEQ come from the germline V gene. The CDR3 length is 13 residues. The CDR3 region is CASSPGGNGELFF.

The chain links TRBV24-1 to TRBJ2-2. The length of the CDR3 is 14 residues. Germline values: CDR1 KGHDR, CDR2 SFDVKD. CDR3 sequence: CATSDPKSTGELFF.

V and J are TRBV6-1 and TRBJ1-1. Looked up from germline, CDR1 is MNHNS and CDR2 is SASEGT. The CDR3 spans 12 residues. The CDR3 loop reads CASRFAGNEAFF.

The CDR3 sequence: CASSDTGGRTSYGYTF. This chain joins TRBV5-1 and TRBJ1-2; TCRdb's D gene call, TRBD1, goes unchecked for lack of DNA. The CDR3 has 16 amino acids. Germline V gives CDR1 SGHRS, CDR2 YFSETQ. Full variable domain (remainder filled in from reference TRBV5-1 and TRBJ1-2): KAGVTQTPRYLIKTRGQQVTLSCSPISGHRSVSWYQQTPGQGLQFLFEYFSETQRNKGNFPGRFSGRQFSNSRSEMNVSTLELGDSALYLCASSDTGGRTSYGYTFGSGTRLTVV.

The gene calls are TRBV20-1 and TRBJ2-7. CDR1 is DFQATT and CDR2 is SNEGSKA in the germline V gene (reference sequence). CDR3 length: 15 residues. The CDR3: CSARGATLTSYEQYF.

This CDR3 is CASSQDPSGTFYNEQFF. This sequence joins TRBV4-1 and TRBJ2-1; as DNA is missing, the TRBD2 call by TCRdb cannot be tested. Germline loops: CDR1 MGHRA, CDR2 YSYEKL. This CDR3 comprises 17 residues.

V usage is TRBV2 and J usage is TRBJ1-1. CDR1 and CDR2 from the germline V gene are SNHLY and FYNNEI. This CDR3 is 15 amino acids long. The CDR3 sequence: CASSELGLKNTEAFF.

This sequence joins TRBV12-3 or TRBV12-4 and TRBJ2-7. The CDR3 consists of 13 residues. The CDR3 loop is CASSLLQTYEQYF.

This chain connects TRBV11-2 to TRBJ2-2; TCRdb indicates TRBD2, and absent DNA this call remains unverified. Germline V CDR1 and CDR2: SGHAT, FQNNGV. The CDR3 consists of 17 residues. CDR3 protein: CASSFLPGLAGAGELFF.

V usage is TRBV12-3 or TRBV12-4 and J usage is TRBJ1-5; without DNA, the TCRdb call of TRBD1 cannot be checked. CDR3 length: 14 amino acids. The CDR3 protein is CAIRQGAGNQPQHF.

V usage is TRBV6-5 and J usage is TRBJ2-1; TCRdb calls TRBD2, which cannot be checked without DNA. Germline assignment: CDR1 MNHEY and CDR2 SVGAGI. CDR3 length: 13 amino acids. This CDR3 reads CASSDHVLDEQFF.

The chain uses TRBV20-1 and TRBJ2-3. The CDR3 length is 14 residues. Looked up from germline, CDR1 is DFQATT and CDR2 is SNEGSKA (reference sequence). CDR3 amino acids: CSARLPAGTDTQYF.

This sequence joins TRBV12-3 or TRBV12-4 and TRBJ2-1; TCRdb lists TRBD2, though no DNA is available to test this call. This CDR3 region has 17 residues. CDR3 region: CASSPIRLAGDSNEQFF.